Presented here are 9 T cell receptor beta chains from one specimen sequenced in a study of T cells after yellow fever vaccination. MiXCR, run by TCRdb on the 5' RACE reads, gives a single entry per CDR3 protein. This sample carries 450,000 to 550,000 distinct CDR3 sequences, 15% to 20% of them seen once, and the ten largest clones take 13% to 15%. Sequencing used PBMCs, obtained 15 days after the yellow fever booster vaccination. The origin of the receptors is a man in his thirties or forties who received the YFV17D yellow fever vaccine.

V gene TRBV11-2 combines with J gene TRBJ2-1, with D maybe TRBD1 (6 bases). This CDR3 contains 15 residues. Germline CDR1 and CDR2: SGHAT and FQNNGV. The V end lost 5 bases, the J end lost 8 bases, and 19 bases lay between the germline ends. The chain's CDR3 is CASSPQQGRGDEQFF. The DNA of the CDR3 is TGTGCCAGCAGCCCGCAACAGGGAAGGGGCGATGAGCAGTTCTTC.

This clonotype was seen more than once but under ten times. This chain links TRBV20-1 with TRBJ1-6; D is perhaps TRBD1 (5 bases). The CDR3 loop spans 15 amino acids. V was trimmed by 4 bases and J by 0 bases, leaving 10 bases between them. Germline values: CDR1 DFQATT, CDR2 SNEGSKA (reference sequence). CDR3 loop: CSATTASSYNSPLHF. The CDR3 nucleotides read TGCAGTGCTACGACAGCGAGCTCCTATAATTCACCCCTCCACTTT.

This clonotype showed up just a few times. The CDR3: CSARDSLAGVRNEQFF. CDR3 DNA sequence: TGCAGTGCTAGGGATTCACTAGCGGGAGTTCGGAATGAGCAGTTCTTC. The rearrangement links TRBV20-1 to TRBJ2-1, with TRBD2 matching over 11 bases. The CDR3 contains 16 residues. The germline CDR1 and CDR2 sequences are DFQATT and SNEGSKA (reference sequence). The ends lost 3 bases at V and 7 bases at J; junction bases unmatched: 11.

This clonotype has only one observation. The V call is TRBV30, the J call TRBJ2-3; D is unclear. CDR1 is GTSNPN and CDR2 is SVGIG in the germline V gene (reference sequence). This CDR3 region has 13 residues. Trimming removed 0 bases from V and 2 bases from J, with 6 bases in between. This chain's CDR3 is CAWSVGDTDTQYF. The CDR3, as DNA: TGTGCCTGGAGTGTTGGAGACACAGATACGCAGTATTTT.

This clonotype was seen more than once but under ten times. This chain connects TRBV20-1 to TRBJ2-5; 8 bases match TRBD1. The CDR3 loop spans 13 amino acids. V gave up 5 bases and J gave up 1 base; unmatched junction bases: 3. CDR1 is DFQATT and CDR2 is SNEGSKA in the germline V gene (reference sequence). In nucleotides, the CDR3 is TGCAGTGCTGGACAGGGTTCCCAAGAGACCCAGTACTTC. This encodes CSAGQGSQETQYF.

CDR3 in amino acids: CASYTPRETGELFF. CDR3 sequence (DNA): TGTGCCAGTTACACCCCGAGGGAGACCGGGGAGCTGTTTTTT. The chain carries TRBV27 and TRBJ2-2; perhaps TRBD2 as D (5 bases). Germline V lookup: CDR1 MNHEY, CDR2 SMNVEV (reference sequence). The length of the CDR3 is 14 residues. V was shortened by 9 bases and J by 5 bases, with 16 bases between the two germline ends.

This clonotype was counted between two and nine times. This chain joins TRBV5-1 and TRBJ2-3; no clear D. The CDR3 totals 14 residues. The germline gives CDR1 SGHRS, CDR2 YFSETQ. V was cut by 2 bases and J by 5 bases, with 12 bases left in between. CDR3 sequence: CASSFGEIRDTQYF. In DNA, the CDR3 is TGCGCCAGCAGCTTTGGCGAGATAAGAGATACGCAGTATTTT. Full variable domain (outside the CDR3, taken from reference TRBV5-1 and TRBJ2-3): KAGVTQTPRYLIKTRGQQVTLSCSPISGHRSVSWYQQTPGQGLQFLFEYFSETQRNKGNFPGRFSGRQFSNSRSEMNVSTLELGDSALYLCASSFGEIRDTQYFGPGTRLTVL.

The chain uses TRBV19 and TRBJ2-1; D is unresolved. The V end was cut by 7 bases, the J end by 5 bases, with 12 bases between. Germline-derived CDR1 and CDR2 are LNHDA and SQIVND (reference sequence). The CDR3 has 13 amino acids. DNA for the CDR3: TGTGCCAGTATGAGCTTTCCTCACAATGAGCAGTTCTTC. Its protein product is CASMSFPHNEQFF.

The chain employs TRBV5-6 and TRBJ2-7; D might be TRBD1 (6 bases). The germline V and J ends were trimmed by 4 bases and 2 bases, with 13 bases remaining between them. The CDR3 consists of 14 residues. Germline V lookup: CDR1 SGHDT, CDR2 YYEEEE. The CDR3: CASSPPGVAYEQYF. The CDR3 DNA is TGTGCCAGCAGCCCCCCAGGGGTAGCCTACGAGCAGTACTTC.